These 22 T cell receptor beta chains share one sample of origin, sequenced in a study of control samples from healthy donors and cancer patients. This table comes from immunoSEQ multiplex PCR, and its TCRdb copy is limited to in-frame clones, with some not included. The repertoire holds almost 90,000 clones, with about 84% as singletons. The source material was blood. The receptors come from a woman in her 40s in good health.

The rearrangement uses TRBV7-2 and TRBJ2-1; tentative D call: TRBD2 (6 bases). Trimming pared 1 base from V and 8 bases from J, leaving 6 bases between. Per germline, CDR1 SGHTA and CDR2 FQGNSA. CDR3 length: 12 residues. In DNA form, the CDR3 reads TGTGCCAGCAGCTTAGGCGGGGATGAGCAGTTCTTC. Translation gives CASSLGGDEQFF.

The rearrangement joins TRBV7-2 to TRBJ1-1; D remains ambiguous. Germline loops: CDR1 SGHTA, CDR2 FQGNSA. The CDR3 is 14 amino acids. V was shortened by 1 base and J by 5 bases, with 11 bases between the two germline ends. The CDR3 loop reads CASSLDPLRTEAFF. For the CDR3, the DNA is TGTGCCAGCAGCTTAGACCCCCTCCGGACTGAAGCTTTCTTT.

This rearrangement joins TRBV18 to TRBJ1-1; D remains unclear. Trimming removed 4 bases from V and 0 bases from J, with 9 bases in between. The CDR3 loop spans 14 amino acids. Germline V CDR1 and CDR2: KGHSH, LQKENI. CDR3 bases: TGTGCCAGCTCACAAGATAGGATGAACACTGAAGCTTTCTTT. It translates to CASSQDRMNTEAFF.

The chain combines TRBV11-3 with TRBJ2-2; TRBD1 is a possible D gene (6 bases). There are 13 residues in the CDR3. The germline V and J ends were trimmed by 4 bases and 5 bases, with 8 bases remaining between them. Germline values: CDR1 SGHNT, CDR2 YENEEA. The DNA for the CDR3 is TGTGCCAGCAGCTCCCAGGGGACCGGGGAGCTGTTTTTT. The encoded protein is CASSSQGTGELFF.

The chain is built from TRBV21-1 and TRBJ1-5. TRBV21-1 is marked as a pseudogene. The CDR3 spans 17 residues. The DNA of the CDR3 is TGTGCCAGCAGCGCCGGGGGCCGGTCGTTTAGCAATCAGCCCCAGCATTTT. Encoded protein: CASSAGGRSFSNQPQHF.

V usage is TRBV6-5 and J usage is TRBJ2-7; D might be TRBD1 or TRBD2, each matching 6 bases. V was shortened by 2 bases and J by 2 bases, with 10 bases between the two germline ends. Per the germline V gene, CDR1 is MNHEY and CDR2 is SVGAGI. This CDR3 is built from 14 residues. The CDR3 DNA reads TGTGCCAGCAGTTACAGGGGGGATACCTACGAGCAGTACTTC. It is translated as CASSYRGDTYEQYF.

The J gene is TRBJ2-7, the V gene TRBV14; D gene unclear. The V end lost 4 bases, the J end lost 7 bases, and 14 bases lay between the germline ends. The CDR3 contains 13 residues. The germline V gene encodes CDR1 SGHDN and CDR2 FVKESK. DNA of the CDR3: TGTGCCAGCAGCCCGGATCCGCCCCTGGAGCAGTACTTC. This encodes CASSPDPPLEQYF.

The V call is TRBV5-4, the J call TRBJ2-5, with 10 bases fitting TRBD1. The CDR3 contains 14 residues. CDR1 and CDR2 (germline): SGHNT, YYREEE (reference sequence). J was trimmed by 4 bases and V by 4 bases; bases with no gene match: 4. This chain's CDR3 is CASSDRDRGETQYF. The CDR3 nucleotides are TGTGCCAGCAGCGATCGGGACAGGGGAGAGACCCAGTACTTC.

The chain couples TRBV13 to TRBJ2-7, with 11 bases matching TRBD2. This CDR3 is 18 amino acids long. Germline V gene lookup returns CDR1 PRHDT and CDR2 FYEKMQ (reference sequence). V was clipped by 1 base and J by 3 bases; unmatched bases: 11. This CDR3 is CASSLVSLAGGRDYEQYF. In DNA form, the CDR3 reads TGTGCCAGCAGCTTAGTCTCCCTAGCGGGGGGACGAGACTACGAGCAGTACTTC.

The chain carries TRBV2 and TRBJ2-3, with unresolved D. The V end lost 1 base, the J end lost 6 bases, and 14 bases lay between the germline ends. Looked up from germline, CDR1 is SNHLY and CDR2 is FYNNEI. The CDR3 consists of 15 residues. In DNA, the CDR3 is TGTGCCAGCAGTGAAGTTTTCGGTAGTCGGGATACGCAGTATTTT. Amino acid sequence: CASSEVFGSRDTQYF.

The chain employs TRBV7-2 and TRBJ2-3; 8 positions agree with TRBD2. Losses at the gene ends were 5 bases for V and 7 bases for J; bases not matched to a gene: 8. The length of the CDR3 is 14 residues. Germline assignment: CDR1 SGHTA and CDR2 FQGNSA. The CDR3 loop is CASSGAGAPYTQYF. CDR3 DNA sequence: TGTGCCAGCAGCGGAGCGGGGGCCCCATATACGCAGTATTTT.

Only a few counts were recorded for this clone. The chain uses TRBV4-1 and TRBJ1-2, with D maybe TRBD1 (6 bases). CDR3 length: 15 residues. Trimming removed 1 base from V and 0 bases from J, with 9 bases in between. Per germline, CDR1 MGHRA and CDR2 YSYEKL. The CDR3 loop is CASSQVQGANYGYTF. The CDR3 DNA reads as TGCGCCAGCAGCCAAGTACAGGGTGCTAACTATGGCTACACCTTC.

This clone was observed once. The chain uses TRBV6-2 or TRBV6-3 and TRBJ1-2; TRBD1 might be the D (5 bases). The CDR3 loop spans 14 amino acids. Trimming pared 4 bases from V and 4 bases from J, leaving 13 bases between. The germline CDR1 and CDR2 sequences are MNHEY and SVGEGT. The CDR3 DNA reads TGTGCCAGCAGTTTCCCGGGACGGTTCTATGGCTACACCTTC. It translates to CASSFPGRFYGYTF.

The V and J genes are TRBV27 and TRBJ2-1; perhaps TRBD1 as D (6 bases). Germline CDR1 is MNHEY and CDR2 is SMNVEV (reference sequence). V gave up 6 bases and J gave up 4 bases, with 16 bases separating them. CDR3 size: 15 residues. This CDR3 reads CASRRAGEDYNEQFF. CDR3 nucleotide sequence: TGTGCCAGCAGGCGCGCAGGGGAAGATTACAATGAGCAGTTCTTC.

This clone appeared a single time. The junction and the germline gene differ at one end; a read error may be behind it. This chain connects TRBV15 to TRBJ1-4; 10 nucleotides line up with TRBD1. CDR1 LNHNV and CDR2 YYDKDF come from the germline V gene (reference sequence). The length of the CDR3 is 15 residues. CDR3: CATSRTGTGEGKTVF. In DNA, the CDR3 is TGTGCCACCAGCAGAACCGGGACAGGGGAGGGAAAAACTGTTTTT. The complete variable domain, with remaining parts taken from reference TRBV15 and TRBJ1-4, reads DAMVIQNPRYQVTQFGKPVTLSCSQTLNHNVMYWYQQKSSQAPKLLFHYYDKDFNNEADTPDNFQSRRPNTSFCFLDIRSPGLGDTAMYLCATSRTGTGEGKTVFGSGTQLSVL.

This clone came up once. V is TRBV5-4 and J is TRBJ2-3; D may be TRBD2 (6 bases). The germline gives CDR1 SGHNT, CDR2 YYREEE (reference sequence). The CDR3 loop spans 15 amino acids. Trimming removed 3 bases at V and 0 bases at J, with 11 bases between. The CDR3 sequence: CASSSRGLSTDTQYF. The CDR3 DNA reads as TGTGCCAGCAGCTCTCGGGGGTTAAGCACAGATACGCAGTATTTT.

The CDR3 sequence: CASSRQANAEKLFF. In nucleotides, the CDR3 is TGTGCCAGCAGTCGACAGGCTAACGCCGAAAAACTGTTTTTT. The genes are TRBV6-5 and TRBJ1-4, with a possible D match to TRBD1 (6 bases). The CDR3 contains 14 residues. V lost 5 bases, J lost 8 bases, and 15 bases lay in between. Germline V lookup: CDR1 MNHEY, CDR2 SVGAGI.

The chain joins TRBV6-4 to TRBJ2-3; TRBD2 aligns across 10 bases. Per germline, CDR1 MRHNA and CDR2 SNTAGT. CDR3 size: 15 residues. V was clipped by 0 bases and J by 5 bases; unmatched bases: 2. The CDR3 here is CASSDSSGGQDTQYF. The DNA for the CDR3 is TGTGCCAGCAGTGACTCTAGCGGGGGGCAAGATACGCAGTATTTT.

This clone is a singleton in its sample. The chain joins TRBV7-2 to TRBJ1-1; D not certain. Germline CDR1 is SGHTA and CDR2 is FQGNSA. The germline V and J ends were trimmed by 4 bases and 0 bases, with 6 bases remaining between them. CDR3 length: 13 amino acids. The CDR3 DNA follows: TGTGCCAGCAGCTCCACTGTGAACACTGAAGCTTTCTTT. Encoded protein: CASSSTVNTEAFF.

J is TRBJ2-7 and V is TRBV7-2; unclear D gene. The CDR3 contains 16 residues. The germline V and J ends were trimmed by 1 base and 0 bases, with 13 bases remaining between them. The germline gives CDR1 SGHTA, CDR2 FQGNSA. CDR3 coding DNA: TGTGCCAGCAGCTTAGGAGGTACAGCAAGCTCCTACGAGCAGTACTTC. This gives the protein CASSLGGTASSYEQYF.

J is TRBJ1-1 and V is TRBV13, with a tentative D call TRBD1 (6 bases). CDR1 is PRHDT and CDR2 is FYEKMQ in the germline V gene (reference sequence). The CDR3 loop spans 13 amino acids. V was clipped by 5 bases and J by 6 bases, with 13 bases between them. CDR3 protein: CASSPAGGPEAFF. The CDR3 coding sequence is TGTGCCAGCAGCCCCGCCGGGGGCCCTGAAGCTTTCTTT.

The chain uses TRBV5-1 and TRBJ1-2; D is perhaps TRBD1 (6 bases). Germline assignment: CDR1 SGHRS and CDR2 YFSETQ. Trimming cost V 4 bases and J 2 bases, with 21 bases left between them. The CDR3 totals 17 residues. The CDR3: CASSPKPAVDRNYGYTF. DNA for the CDR3: TGCGCCAGCAGCCCGAAACCAGCCGTCGACAGGAACTATGGCTACACCTTC.